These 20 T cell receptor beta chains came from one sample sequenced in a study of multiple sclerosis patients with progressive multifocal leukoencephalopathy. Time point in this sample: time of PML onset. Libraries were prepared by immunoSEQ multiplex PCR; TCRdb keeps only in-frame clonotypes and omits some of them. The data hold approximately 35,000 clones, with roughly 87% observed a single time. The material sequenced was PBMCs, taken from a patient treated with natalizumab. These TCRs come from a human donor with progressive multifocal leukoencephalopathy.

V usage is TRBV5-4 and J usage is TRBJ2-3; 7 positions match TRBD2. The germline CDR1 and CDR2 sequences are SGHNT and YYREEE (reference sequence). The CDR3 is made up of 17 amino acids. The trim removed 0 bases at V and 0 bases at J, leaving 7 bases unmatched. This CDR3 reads CASSLDFASGSTDTQYF. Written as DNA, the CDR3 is TGTGCCAGCAGCTTGGATTTCGCTAGCGGAAGCACAGATACGCAGTATTTT.

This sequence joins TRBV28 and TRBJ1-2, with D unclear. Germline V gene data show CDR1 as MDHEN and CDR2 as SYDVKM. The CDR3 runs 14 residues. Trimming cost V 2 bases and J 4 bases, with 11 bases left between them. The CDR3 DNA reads TGTGCCAGCAGTTTACACCGGACGGCCTATGGCTACACCTTC. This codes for CASSLHRTAYGYTF.

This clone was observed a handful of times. The CDR3 spells CASRPPGGVYGYTF. Written as DNA, the CDR3 is TGTGCCAGCAGACCACCGGGGGGGGTTTATGGCTACACCTTC. The rearrangement joins TRBV2 to TRBJ1-2; tentative D call: TRBD1 (5 bases). CDR1 is SNHLY, CDR2 FYNNEI, per germline. The CDR3 spans 14 residues. V lost 6 bases and J 5 bases, leaving 16 bases between the germline ends.

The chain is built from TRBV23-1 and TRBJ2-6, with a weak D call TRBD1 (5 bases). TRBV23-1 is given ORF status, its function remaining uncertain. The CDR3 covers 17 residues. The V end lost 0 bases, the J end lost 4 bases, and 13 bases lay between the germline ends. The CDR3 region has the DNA TGCGCCAGCAGTCAATCAGTCAGGGCGGCCGGGGCCAACGTCCTGACTTTC. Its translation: CASSQSVRAAGANVLTF.

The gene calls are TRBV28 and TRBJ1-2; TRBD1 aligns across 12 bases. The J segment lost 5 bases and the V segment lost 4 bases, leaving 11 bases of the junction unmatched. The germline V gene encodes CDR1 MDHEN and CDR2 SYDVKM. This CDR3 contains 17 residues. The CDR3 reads CASSSPGQGAKKYGYTF. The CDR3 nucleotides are TGTGCCAGCAGTTCCCCGGGACAGGGGGCTAAAAAGTATGGCTACACCTTC.

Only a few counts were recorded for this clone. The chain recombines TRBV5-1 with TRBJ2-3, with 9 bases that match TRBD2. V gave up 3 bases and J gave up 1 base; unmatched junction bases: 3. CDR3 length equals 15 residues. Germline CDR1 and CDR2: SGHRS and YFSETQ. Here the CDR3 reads CASSSGLAGTDTQYF. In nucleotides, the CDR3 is TGCGCCAGCAGCTCGGGACTAGCTGGCACAGATACGCAGTATTTT.

The CDR3 here is CASSWTGQPGANVLTF. The CDR3, as DNA: TGTGCCAGCAGTTGGACAGGCCAACCTGGGGCCAACGTCCTGACTTTC. This rearrangement joins TRBV28 to TRBJ2-6, with 7 bases lining up with TRBD1. V lost 4 bases to trimming and J lost 2 bases; unmatched junction nucleotides: 5. The CDR3 is made up of 16 amino acids. Germline V gives CDR1 MDHEN, CDR2 SYDVKM.

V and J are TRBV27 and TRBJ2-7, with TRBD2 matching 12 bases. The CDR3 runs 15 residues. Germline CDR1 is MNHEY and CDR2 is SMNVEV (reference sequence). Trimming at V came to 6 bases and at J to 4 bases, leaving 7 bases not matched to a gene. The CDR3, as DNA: TGTGCCAGCAGCCTTACTAGCGGGAGGTTTTACGAGCAGTACTTC. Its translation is CASSLTSGRFYEQYF.

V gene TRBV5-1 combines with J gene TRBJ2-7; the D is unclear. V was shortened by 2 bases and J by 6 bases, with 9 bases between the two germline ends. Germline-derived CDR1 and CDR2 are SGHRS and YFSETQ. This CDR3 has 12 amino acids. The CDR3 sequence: CASSLDLFEQYF. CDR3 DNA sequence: TGCGCCAGCAGCTTAGATTTGTTCGAGCAGTACTTC.

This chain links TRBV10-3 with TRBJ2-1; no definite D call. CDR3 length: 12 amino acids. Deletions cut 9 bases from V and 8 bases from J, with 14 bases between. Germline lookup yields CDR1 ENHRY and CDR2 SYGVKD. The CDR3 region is CAISPGEHEQFF. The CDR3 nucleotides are TGTGCCATATCTCCCGGCGAGCATGAGCAGTTCTTC.

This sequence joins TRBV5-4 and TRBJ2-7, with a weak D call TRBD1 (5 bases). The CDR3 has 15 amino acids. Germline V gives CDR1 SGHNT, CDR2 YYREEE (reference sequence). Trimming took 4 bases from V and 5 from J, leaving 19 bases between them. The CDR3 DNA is TGTGCCAGCAGCCCGACAGCTTCTCCCCGTGACGAGCAGTACTTC. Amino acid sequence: CASSPTASPRDEQYF.

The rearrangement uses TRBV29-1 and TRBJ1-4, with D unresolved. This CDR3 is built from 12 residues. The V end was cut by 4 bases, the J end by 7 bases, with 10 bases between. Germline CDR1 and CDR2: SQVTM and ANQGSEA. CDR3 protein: CSVVGVGEKLFF. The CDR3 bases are TGCAGCGTTGTCGGGGTTGGTGAAAAACTGTTTTTT.

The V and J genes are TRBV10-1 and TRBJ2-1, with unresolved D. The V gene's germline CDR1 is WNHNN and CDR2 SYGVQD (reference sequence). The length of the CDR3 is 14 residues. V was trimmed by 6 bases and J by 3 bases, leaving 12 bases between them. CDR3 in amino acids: CASSPSADYNEQFF. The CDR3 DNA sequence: TGCGCCAGCAGCCCCAGCGCCGACTACAATGAGCAGTTCTTC.

The CDR3 here is CASSVDKGPTYGYTF. The CDR3 DNA is TGTGCCAGCAGCGTAGATAAAGGCCCTACTTACGGCTACACCTTC. The rearrangement joins TRBV9 to TRBJ1-2, with D hard to call. The V and J ends lost 0 bases and 8 bases respectively, with 17 bases between them. The CDR3 has 15 amino acids. Per the germline V gene, CDR1 is SGDLS and CDR2 is YYNGEE.

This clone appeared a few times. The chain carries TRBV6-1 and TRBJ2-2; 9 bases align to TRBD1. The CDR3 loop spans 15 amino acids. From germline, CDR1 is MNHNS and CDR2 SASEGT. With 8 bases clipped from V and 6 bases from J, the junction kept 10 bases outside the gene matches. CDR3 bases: TGTGCCAGCGGCGGCCGGGACAGGGTCGCCGGGGAGCTGTTTTTT. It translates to CASGGRDRVAGELFF.

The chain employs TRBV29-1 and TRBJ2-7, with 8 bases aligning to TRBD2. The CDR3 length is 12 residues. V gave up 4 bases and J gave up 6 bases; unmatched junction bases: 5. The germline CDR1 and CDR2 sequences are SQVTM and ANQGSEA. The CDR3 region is CSVVSGIGEQYF. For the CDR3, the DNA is TGCAGCGTTGTTAGCGGGATCGGCGAGCAGTACTTC.

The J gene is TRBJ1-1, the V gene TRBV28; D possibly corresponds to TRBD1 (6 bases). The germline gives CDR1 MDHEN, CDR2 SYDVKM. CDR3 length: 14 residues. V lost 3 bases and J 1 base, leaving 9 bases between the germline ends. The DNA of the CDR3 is TGTGCCAGCAGTTTCTCAGGGGCGAACACTGAAGCTTTCTTT. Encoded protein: CASSFSGANTEAFF. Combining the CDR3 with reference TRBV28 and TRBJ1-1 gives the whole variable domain DVKVTQSSRYLVKRTGEKVFLECVQDMDHENMFWYRQDPGLGLRLIYFSYDVKMKEKGDIPEGYSVSREKKERFSLILESASTNQTSMYLCASSFSGANTEAFFGQGTRLTVV.

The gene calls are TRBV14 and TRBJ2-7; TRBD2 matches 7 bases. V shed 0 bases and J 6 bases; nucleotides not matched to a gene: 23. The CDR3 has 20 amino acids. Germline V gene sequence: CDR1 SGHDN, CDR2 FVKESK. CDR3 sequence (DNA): TGTGCCAGCAGCCAAGAGGGCGGGAGAAGGAGGTCCGTCCCCTCTGGCGAGCAGTACTTC. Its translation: CASSQEGGRRRSVPSGEQYF.

In DNA form, the CDR3 reads TGTGCCAGCAGCCAAGTAGACAGAACCTATGGCTACACCTTC. This gives the protein CASSQVDRTYGYTF. The rearrangement links TRBV5-6 to TRBJ1-2; a possible D gene is TRBD1 (5 bases). The V gene lost 4 bases and the J gene lost 4 bases, with 14 bases spanning the gap. The CDR3 is 14 residues long. CDR1 is SGHDT, CDR2 YYEEEE, per germline.

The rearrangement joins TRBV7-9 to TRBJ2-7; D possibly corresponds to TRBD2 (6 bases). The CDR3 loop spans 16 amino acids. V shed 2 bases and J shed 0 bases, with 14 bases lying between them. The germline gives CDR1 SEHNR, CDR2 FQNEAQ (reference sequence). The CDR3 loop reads CASSLPRGIGSYEQYF. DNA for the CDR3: TGTGCCAGCAGCTTACCCCGGGGGATAGGCTCCTACGAGCAGTACTTC.